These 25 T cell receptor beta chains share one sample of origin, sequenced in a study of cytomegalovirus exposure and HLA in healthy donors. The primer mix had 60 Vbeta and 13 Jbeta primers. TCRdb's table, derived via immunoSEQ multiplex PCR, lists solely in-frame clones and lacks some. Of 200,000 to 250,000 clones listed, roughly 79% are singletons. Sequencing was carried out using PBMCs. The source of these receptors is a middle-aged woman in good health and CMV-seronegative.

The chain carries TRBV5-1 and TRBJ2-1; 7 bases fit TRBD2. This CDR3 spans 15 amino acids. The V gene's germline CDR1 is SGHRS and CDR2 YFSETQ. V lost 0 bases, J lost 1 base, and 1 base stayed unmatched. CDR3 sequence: CASSLVGGSYNEQFF. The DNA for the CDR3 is TGCGCCAGCAGCTTGGTGGGGGGGTCCTACAATGAGCAGTTCTTC. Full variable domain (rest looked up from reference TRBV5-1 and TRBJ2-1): KAGVTQTPRYLIKTRGQQVTLSCSPISGHRSVSWYQQTPGQGLQFLFEYFSETQRNKGNFPGRFSGRQFSNSRSEMNVSTLELGDSALYLCASSLVGGSYNEQFFGPGTRLTVL.

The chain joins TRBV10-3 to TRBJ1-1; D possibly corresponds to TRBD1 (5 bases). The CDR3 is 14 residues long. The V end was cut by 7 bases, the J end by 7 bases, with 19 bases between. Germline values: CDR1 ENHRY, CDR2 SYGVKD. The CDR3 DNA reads TGTGCCATCAAGGAGATTGGCGGGGGAATTGAAGCTTTCTTT. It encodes CAIKEIGGGIEAFF.

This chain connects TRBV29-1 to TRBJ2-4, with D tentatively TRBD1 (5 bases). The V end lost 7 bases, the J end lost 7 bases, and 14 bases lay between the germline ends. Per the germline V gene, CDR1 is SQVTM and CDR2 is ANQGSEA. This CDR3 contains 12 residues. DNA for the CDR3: TGCAGCGCTACCTGGGGCACGAACATTCAGTACTTC. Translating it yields CSATWGTNIQYF.

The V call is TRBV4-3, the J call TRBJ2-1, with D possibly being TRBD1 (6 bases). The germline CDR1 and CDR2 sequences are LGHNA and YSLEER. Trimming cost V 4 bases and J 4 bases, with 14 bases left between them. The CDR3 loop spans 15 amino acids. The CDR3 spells CASSRYRDTYNEQFF. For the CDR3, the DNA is TGCGCCAGCAGCCGATACCGGGACACTTACAATGAGCAGTTCTTC.

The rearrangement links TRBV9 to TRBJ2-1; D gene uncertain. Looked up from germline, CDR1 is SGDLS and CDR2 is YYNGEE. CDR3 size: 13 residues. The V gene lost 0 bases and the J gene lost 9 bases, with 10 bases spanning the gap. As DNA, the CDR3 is TGTGCCAGCAGCGTAGCACTTTCGGGTGAGCAGTTCTTC. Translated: CASSVALSGEQFF.

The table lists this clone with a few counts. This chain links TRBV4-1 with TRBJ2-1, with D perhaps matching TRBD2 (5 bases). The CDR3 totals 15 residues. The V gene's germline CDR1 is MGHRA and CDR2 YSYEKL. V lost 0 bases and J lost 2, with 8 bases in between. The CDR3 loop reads CASSQEDSPYNEQFF. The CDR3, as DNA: TGCGCCAGCAGCCAAGAGGACTCCCCCTACAATGAGCAGTTCTTC.

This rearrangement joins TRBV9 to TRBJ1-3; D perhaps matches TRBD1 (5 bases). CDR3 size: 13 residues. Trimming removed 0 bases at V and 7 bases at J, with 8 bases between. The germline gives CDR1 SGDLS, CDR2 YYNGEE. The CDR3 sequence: CASSVGTINTIYF. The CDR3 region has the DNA TGTGCCAGCAGCGTAGGGACAATTAACACCATATATTTT.

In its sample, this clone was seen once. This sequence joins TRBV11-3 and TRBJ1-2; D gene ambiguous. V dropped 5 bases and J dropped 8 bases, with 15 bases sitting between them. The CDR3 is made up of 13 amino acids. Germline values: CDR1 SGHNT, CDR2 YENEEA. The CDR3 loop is CASSPTRTGGYTF. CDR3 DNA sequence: TGTGCCAGCAGCCCGACGAGGACGGGGGGCTACACCTTC.

Here the CDR3 reads CATDTPNYGYTF. DNA for the CDR3: TGTGCCACGGACACCCCTAACTATGGCTACACCTTC. The chain carries TRBV28 and TRBJ1-2; possibly TRBD1 for D (5 bases). Trimming took off 10 bases at V and 0 bases at J, with 9 bases between the two ends. In germline, CDR1 is MDHEN, CDR2 SYDVKM. CDR3 size: 12 residues.

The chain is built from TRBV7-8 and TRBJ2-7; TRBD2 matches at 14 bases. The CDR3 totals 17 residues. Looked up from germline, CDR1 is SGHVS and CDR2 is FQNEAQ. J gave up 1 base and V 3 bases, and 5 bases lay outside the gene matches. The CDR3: CASSLGLAGVSSYEQYF. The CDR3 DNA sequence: TGTGCCAGCAGCTTGGGACTAGCGGGGGTTTCGTCCTACGAGCAGTACTTC.

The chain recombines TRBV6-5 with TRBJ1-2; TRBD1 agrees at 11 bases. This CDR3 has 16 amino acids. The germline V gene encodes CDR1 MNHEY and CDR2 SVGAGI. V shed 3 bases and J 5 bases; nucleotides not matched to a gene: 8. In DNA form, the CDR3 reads TGTGCCAGCAGTTATTCGGGACAGGGGGTTTTTTATGGCTACACCTTC. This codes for CASSYSGQGVFYGYTF.

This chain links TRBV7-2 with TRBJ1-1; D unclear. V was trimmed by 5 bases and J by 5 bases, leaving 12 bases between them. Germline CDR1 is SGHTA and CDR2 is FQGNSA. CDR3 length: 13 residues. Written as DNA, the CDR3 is TGTGCCAGCAGCGAATATGGCAGGACTGAAGCTTTCTTT. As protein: CASSEYGRTEAFF.

CDR3 sequence: CSERLKETQYF. CDR3 DNA: TGCAGTGAGAGGCTTAAAGAGACCCAGTACTTC. The chain combines TRBV20-1 with TRBJ2-5, with D unclear. This CDR3 is 11 amino acids long. The germline V and J ends were trimmed by 7 bases and 3 bases, with 9 bases remaining between them. The germline CDR1 and CDR2 sequences are DFQATT and SNEGSKA (reference sequence).

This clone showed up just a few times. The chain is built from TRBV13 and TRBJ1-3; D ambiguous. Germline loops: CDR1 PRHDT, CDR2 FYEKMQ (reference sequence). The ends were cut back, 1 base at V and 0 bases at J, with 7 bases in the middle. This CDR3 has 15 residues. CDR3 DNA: TGTGCCAGCAGCTTAGTGGGGAGCTCTGGAAACACCATATATTTT. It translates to CASSLVGSSGNTIYF.

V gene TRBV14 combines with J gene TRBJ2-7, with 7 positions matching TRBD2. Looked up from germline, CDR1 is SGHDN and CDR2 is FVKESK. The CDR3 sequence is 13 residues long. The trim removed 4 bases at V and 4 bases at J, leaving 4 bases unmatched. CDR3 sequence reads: CASSRGLGYEQYF. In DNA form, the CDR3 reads TGTGCCAGCAGCCGAGGACTAGGTTACGAGCAGTACTTC. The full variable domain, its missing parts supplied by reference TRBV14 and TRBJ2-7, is EAGVTQFPSHSVIEKGQTVTLRCDPISGHDNLYWYRRVMGKEIKFLLHFVKESKQDESGMPNNRFLAERTGGTYSTLKVQPAELEDSGVYFCASSRGLGYEQYFGPGTRLTVT.

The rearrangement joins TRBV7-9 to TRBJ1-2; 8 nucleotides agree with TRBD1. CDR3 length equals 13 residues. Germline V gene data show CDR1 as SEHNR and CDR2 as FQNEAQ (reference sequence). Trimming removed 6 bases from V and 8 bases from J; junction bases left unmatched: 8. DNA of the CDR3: TGTGCCAGCAGGGGACAGGCGACGGAGGGCTACACCTTC. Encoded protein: CASRGQATEGYTF.

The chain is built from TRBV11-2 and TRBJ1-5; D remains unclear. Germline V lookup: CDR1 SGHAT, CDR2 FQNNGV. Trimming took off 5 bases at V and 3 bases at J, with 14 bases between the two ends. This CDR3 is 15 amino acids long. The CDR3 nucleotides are TGTGCCAGCAGCCAGTCCGGCGGAATCAATCAGCCCCAGCATTTT. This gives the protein CASSQSGGINQPQHF.

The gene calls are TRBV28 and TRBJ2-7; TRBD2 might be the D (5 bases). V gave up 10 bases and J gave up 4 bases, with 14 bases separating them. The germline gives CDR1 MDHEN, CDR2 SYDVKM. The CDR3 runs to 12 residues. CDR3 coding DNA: TGTGCCACCCAACCTAGACTATACGAGCAGTACTTC. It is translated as CATQPRLYEQYF.

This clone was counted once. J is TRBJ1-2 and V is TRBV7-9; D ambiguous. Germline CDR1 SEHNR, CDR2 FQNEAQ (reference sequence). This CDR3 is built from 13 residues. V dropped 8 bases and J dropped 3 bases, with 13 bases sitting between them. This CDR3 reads CASQTRRDYGYTF. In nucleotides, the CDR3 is TGTGCCAGCCAGACGAGGAGGGACTATGGCTACACCTTC.

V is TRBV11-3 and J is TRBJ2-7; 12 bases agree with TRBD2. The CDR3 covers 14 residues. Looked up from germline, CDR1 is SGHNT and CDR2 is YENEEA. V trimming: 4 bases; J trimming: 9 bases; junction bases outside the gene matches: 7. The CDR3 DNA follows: TGTGCCAGCAGCTCAGGCCTAGCGGGGGGGCGGCAGTACTTC. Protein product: CASSSGLAGGRQYF.

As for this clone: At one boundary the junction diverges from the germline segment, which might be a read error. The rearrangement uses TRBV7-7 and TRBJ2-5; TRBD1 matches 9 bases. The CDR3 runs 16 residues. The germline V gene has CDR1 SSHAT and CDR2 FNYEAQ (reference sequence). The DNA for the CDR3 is TGTGCTAGCAGCTTGGGCCCTACAGGGGGCTTTGAGACCCAGTACTTC. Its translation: CASSLGPTGGFETQYF.

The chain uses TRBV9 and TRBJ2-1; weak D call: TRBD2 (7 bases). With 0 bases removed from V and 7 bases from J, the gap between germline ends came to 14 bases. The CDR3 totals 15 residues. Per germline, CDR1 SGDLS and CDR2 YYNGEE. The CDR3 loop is CASSVAWGGRNEQFF. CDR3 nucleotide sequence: TGTGCCAGCAGCGTAGCTTGGGGGGGCCGAAATGAGCAGTTCTTC.

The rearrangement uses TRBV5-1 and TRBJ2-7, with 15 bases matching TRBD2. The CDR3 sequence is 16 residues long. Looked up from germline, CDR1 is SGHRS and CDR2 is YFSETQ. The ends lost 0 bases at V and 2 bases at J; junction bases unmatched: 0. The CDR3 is CASSLGTSGGAYEQYF. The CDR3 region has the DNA TGCGCCAGCAGCTTGGGGACTAGCGGGGGGGCCTACGAGCAGTACTTC.

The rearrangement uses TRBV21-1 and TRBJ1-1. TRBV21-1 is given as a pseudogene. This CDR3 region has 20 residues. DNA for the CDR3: TGTGCCAGCAGCAAAGAGCCAATTCGGCAGGACTTAGACCTGAACACTGAAGCTTTCTTT. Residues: CASSKEPIRQDLDLNTEAFF.

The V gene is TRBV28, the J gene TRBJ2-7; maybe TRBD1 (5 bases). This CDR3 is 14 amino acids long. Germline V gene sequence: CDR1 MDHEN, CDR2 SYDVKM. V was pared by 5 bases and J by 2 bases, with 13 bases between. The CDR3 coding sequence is TGTGCCAGCAGTACGATAGACAGTCCCTACGAGCAGTACTTC. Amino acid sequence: CASSTIDSPYEQYF.